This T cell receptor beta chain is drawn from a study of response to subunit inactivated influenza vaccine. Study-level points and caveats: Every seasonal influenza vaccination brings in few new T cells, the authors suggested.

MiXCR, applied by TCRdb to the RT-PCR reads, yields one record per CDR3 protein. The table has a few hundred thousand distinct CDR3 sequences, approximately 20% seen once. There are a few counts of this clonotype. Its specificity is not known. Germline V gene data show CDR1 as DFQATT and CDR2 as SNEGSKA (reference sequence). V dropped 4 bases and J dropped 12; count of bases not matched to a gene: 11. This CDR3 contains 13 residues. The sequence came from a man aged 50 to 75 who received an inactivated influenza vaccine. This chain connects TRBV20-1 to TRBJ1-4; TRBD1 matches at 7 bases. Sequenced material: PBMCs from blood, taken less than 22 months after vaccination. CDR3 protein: CSAKSRGEVELFF. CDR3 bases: TGCAGTGCTAAGAGCAGGGGGGAGGTTGAACTGTTTTTT.